A few counts support the clone carrying this TCR beta chain. TCRdb fed the 5' RACE reads into MiXCR, producing one record per CDR3 protein. The sample includes roughly 42,000 distinct CDR3 sequences, more than 10% of them seen just once. The CDR3 has 16 residues. The germline CDR1 and CDR2 sequences are KGHSH and LQKENI. Trimming left V 3 bases short and J 4 bases short, with 18 bases between. The data belong to a study of early T cells in non-severe SARS-CoV-2 infection. Overall study: Chains from this unsorted whole-blood bulk RNA could not be paired.

The sequence was collected from an adult who was a healthcare worker with PCR-confirmed SARS-CoV-2 infection or an uninfected control (not recorded which). Sequencing used whole blood. This chain uses TRBV18 with TRBJ1-2; D not resolved. The CDR3 is CASSPSGSSILYGYTF. CDR3 nucleotide sequence: TGTGCCAGCTCACCCTCCGGGTCCTCTATACTCTATGGCTACACCTTC.